The 32 T cell receptor beta chains given below trace back to one sample, sequenced in a study of T cell responses to AZD1222 COVID-19 vaccine. Profiled with immunoSEQ multiplex PCR; TCRdb holds only in-frame clones, not every one. The data show 140,000 to 150,000 clones, with over 75% seen just once and roughly 1.7% held by the top ten. The material was peripheral blood, obtained on day 0 of AZD1222 vaccination. These receptors were taken from an adult in good health.

The chain recombines TRBV19 with TRBJ2-2, with D maybe TRBD1 (6 bases). V was trimmed by 5 bases and J by 2 bases, leaving 18 bases between them. Germline CDR1 is LNHDA and CDR2 is SQIVND (reference sequence). The CDR3 consists of 17 residues. DNA of the CDR3: TGTGCCAGTAGTGCTGGGGTGTGGACAGATAACACCGGGGAGCTGTTTTTT. Translated, it gives CASSAGVWTDNTGELFF.

The genes are TRBV5-4 and TRBJ2-5; D gene ambiguous. Trimming shortened V by 4 bases and J by 2 bases, and 12 bases separated the two germline ends. Germline V lookup: CDR1 SGHNT, CDR2 YYREEE (reference sequence). The CDR3 totals 14 residues. DNA for the CDR3: TGTGCCAGCAGCCAACAATCCTCGCAAGAGACCCAGTACTTC. This translates into CASSQQSSQETQYF.

This chain links TRBV11-3 with TRBJ2-5; D is undetermined. The CDR3 length is 13 residues. Germline V gene sequence: CDR1 SGHNT, CDR2 YENEEA. The V end was cut by 4 bases, the J end by 7 bases, with 13 bases between. CDR3 nucleotides: TGTGCCAGCAGCTCAGATCCCGTGGGGACCCAGTACTTC. It translates to CASSSDPVGTQYF.

The chain has TRBV19 and TRBJ1-2; maybe TRBD1 (5 bases). V dropped 7 bases and J dropped 2 bases, with 17 bases sitting between them. The germline gives CDR1 LNHDA, CDR2 SQIVND (reference sequence). This CDR3 contains 15 residues. CDR3 loop: CASTPIGEQNYGYTF. CDR3 in DNA: TGTGCCAGTACTCCTATAGGGGAACAGAACTATGGCTACACCTTC.

The CDR3 DNA follows: TGCGCCAGCAGCTTGGACATGGATGGCTACACCTTC. Its translation is CASSLDMDGYTF. The chain employs TRBV5-1 and TRBJ1-2, with unresolved D. Germline CDR1 SGHRS, CDR2 YFSETQ. Trimming removed 0 bases from V and 6 bases from J, with 6 bases in between. The CDR3 contains 12 residues.

This chain connects TRBV19 to TRBJ1-1, with a weak D call TRBD1 (5 bases). Germline V gene sequence: CDR1 LNHDA, CDR2 SQIVND (reference sequence). The CDR3 length is 12 residues. V gave up 5 bases and J gave up 4 bases, with 8 bases separating them. CDR3 protein: CASSQGFTEAFF. In DNA form, the CDR3 reads TGTGCCAGTAGTCAGGGTTTCACTGAAGCTTTCTTT.

The rearrangement uses TRBV2 and TRBJ1-5; D remains unclear. The CDR3 runs to 14 residues. The V gene's germline CDR1 is SNHLY and CDR2 FYNNEI. Trimming removed 0 bases at V and 6 bases at J, with 9 bases between. The CDR3 region has the DNA TGTGCCAGCAGTGAAGCGCTTCAGTTTCAGCCCCAGCATTTT. Translated: CASSEALQFQPQHF.

This chain joins TRBV5-6 and TRBJ1-2; D perhaps matches TRBD1 (5 bases). Trimming pared 2 bases from V and 8 bases from J, leaving 7 bases between. The germline gives CDR1 SGHDT, CDR2 YYEEEE. The CDR3 is 11 amino acids. The CDR3 protein is CASSLRGGYTF. As DNA, the CDR3 is TGTGCCAGCAGCTTAAGGGGCGGCTACACCTTC.

The V and J genes are TRBV7-9 and TRBJ2-1; the D is unclear. V was pared by 1 base and J by 9 bases, with 16 bases between. This CDR3 contains 15 residues. The germline V gene has CDR1 SEHNR and CDR2 FQNEAQ (reference sequence). The CDR3 region has the DNA TGTGCCAGCAGCTTAGTAATAGGCCCGGCGAGTGAGCAGTTCTTC. This codes for CASSLVIGPASEQFF. Looking up the rest from reference TRBV7-9 and TRBJ2-1 gives the full variable domain: DTGVSQNPRHKITKRGQNVTFRCDPISEHNRLYWYRQTLGQGPEFLTYFQNEAQLEKSRLLSDRFSAERPKGSFSTLEIQRTEQGDSAMYLCASSLVIGPASEQFFGPGTRLTVL.

This clone was detected once. The V call is TRBV10-1, the J call TRBJ1-1; D perhaps matches TRBD1 (6 bases). Germline V gene sequence: CDR1 WNHNN, CDR2 SYGVQD (reference sequence). The CDR3 consists of 14 residues. Trimming removed 3 bases at V and 4 bases at J, with 12 bases between. DNA for the CDR3: TGCGCCAGCAGTGAATACAGGGCCGGCACTGAAGCTTTCTTT. Protein: CASSEYRAGTEAFF.

This clone was observed a handful of times. This chain uses TRBV28 with TRBJ1-3; perhaps TRBD1 as D (5 bases). The germline CDR1 and CDR2 sequences are MDHEN and SYDVKM. This CDR3 is 17 amino acids long. The V gene lost 2 bases and the J gene lost 1 base, with 15 bases spanning the gap. The CDR3, as DNA: TGTGCCAGCAGTTTAGTAGGACTGAGGGGATCTGGAAACACCATATATTTT. It yields the protein CASSLVGLRGSGNTIYF.

This clone appeared a few times. This chain links TRBV6-5 with TRBJ1-1; D is ambiguous. The CDR3 is 14 amino acids. CDR1 MNHEY and CDR2 SVGAGI come from the germline V gene. With 6 bases removed from V and 7 bases from J, the gap between germline ends came to 18 bases. The CDR3 reads CASSTSGRRREAFF. CDR3 nucleotide sequence: TGTGCCAGCAGCACCTCAGGTAGGCGACGTGAAGCTTTCTTT.

The gene calls are TRBV7-2 and TRBJ1-3; D may be TRBD1 (6 bases). Germline V gene sequence: CDR1 SGHTA, CDR2 FQGNSA. V was cut by 5 bases and J by 1 base, with 9 bases left in between. There are 14 residues in the CDR3. Written as DNA, the CDR3 is TGTGCCAGCAGCCGGACAGAGTCTGGAAACACCATATATTTT. Residues: CASSRTESGNTIYF.

This sequence joins TRBV29-1 and TRBJ1-1; the D is unclear. CDR1 is SQVTM, CDR2 ANQGSEA, per germline. The CDR3 covers 11 residues. Trimming cost V 4 bases and J 3 bases, with 6 bases left between them. The CDR3 reads CSVVVHTEAFF. The CDR3, as DNA: TGCAGCGTTGTAGTGCACACTGAAGCTTTCTTT.

Here the CDR3 DNA reads TGTGCCACCTCGGTGGGGGGGGGAACAGATACGCAGTATTTT. It translates to CATSVGGGTDTQYF. The gene calls are TRBV3-1 (or the pseudogene TRBV3-2) and TRBJ2-3, with 7 bases lining up with TRBD2. The trim removed 10 bases at V and 3 bases at J, leaving 10 bases unmatched. The CDR3 is made up of 14 amino acids. Looked up from germline, CDR1 is LGHDT and CDR2 is YNNKEL (reference sequence).

The chain combines TRBV28 with TRBJ1-1; 7 nucleotides agree with TRBD1. V lost 5 bases, J lost 1 base, and 4 bases stayed unmatched. The germline V gene has CDR1 MDHEN and CDR2 SYDVKM. This CDR3 is built from 14 residues. CDR3 bases: TGTGCCAGCAGTCCAGGACAGGCGAACACTGAAGCTTTCTTT. Encoded protein: CASSPGQANTEAFF.

This sequence joins TRBV12-3 or TRBV12-4 and TRBJ1-2; D call uncertain. V was cut by 2 bases and J by 2 bases, with 6 bases left in between. The CDR3 spans 13 residues. The CDR3 region has the DNA TGTGCCAGCAGTTTAAAGGAGAACTATGGCTACACCTTC. This gives the protein CASSLKENYGYTF.

The chain carries TRBV24-1 and TRBJ1-3, with 8 bases aligning to TRBD1. Trimming at V came to 4 bases and at J to 0 bases, leaving 7 bases not matched to a gene. CDR1 and CDR2 (germline): KGHDR, SFDVKD. The CDR3 contains 17 residues. This chain's CDR3 is CATSEGTGEYSGNTIYF. The CDR3 region has the DNA TGTGCCACCAGTGAAGGGACAGGAGAGTACTCTGGAAACACCATATATTTT.

J is TRBJ2-2 and V is TRBV19; D remains unclear. The germline V and J ends were trimmed by 6 bases and 4 bases, with 12 bases remaining between them. Germline CDR1 and CDR2: LNHDA and SQIVND (reference sequence). The CDR3 covers 14 residues. The CDR3 protein is CASRKELLTGELFF. The CDR3 bases are TGTGCCAGTAGAAAAGAGTTACTCACCGGGGAGCTGTTTTTT.

The table lists this clone with a count of one. The chain employs TRBV7-9 and TRBJ2-2; 9 nucleotides line up with TRBD1. The length of the CDR3 is 16 residues. CDR1 is SEHNR, CDR2 FQNEAQ, per germline (reference sequence). With 4 bases clipped from V and 7 bases from J, the junction kept 10 bases outside the gene matches. The CDR3 DNA is TGTGCCAGCAGCTCCCCGGGACAGGGTGTGATCGGGGAGCTGTTTTTT. Translated, it gives CASSSPGQGVIGELFF.

The rearrangement links TRBV4-1 to TRBJ1-6; possibly TRBD1 for D (5 bases). The CDR3 covers 15 residues. V was clipped by 4 bases and J by 0 bases, with 7 bases between them. Per the germline V gene, CDR1 is MGHRA and CDR2 is YSYEKL. The CDR3 DNA reads as TGCGCCAGCAGCCGAGACAGCTCCTATAATTCACCCCTCCACTTT. As protein: CASSRDSSYNSPLHF.

DNA of the CDR3: TGTGCCAGCGCAACGTGGTTGAGCGGGAGGGCCAATGAGCAGTTCTTC. As protein: CASATWLSGRANEQFF. This chain joins TRBV7-6 and TRBJ2-1; 10 bases are a match to TRBD2. Germline CDR1 and CDR2: SGHVS and FNYEAQ. V lost 8 bases, J lost 6 bases, and 13 bases stayed unmatched. This CDR3 has 16 amino acids.

The chain has TRBV20-1 and TRBJ1-2; D unresolved. CDR1 and CDR2 (germline): DFQATT, SNEGSKA (reference sequence). CDR3 size: 10 residues. The V and J ends lost 6 bases and 7 bases respectively, with 9 bases between them. The CDR3 nucleotides are TGCAGTGCCAAAAGGGTTGGCTACACCTTC. Protein product: CSAKRVGYTF.

V usage is TRBV5-1 and J usage is TRBJ1-4, with D perhaps TRBD1 (6 bases). This CDR3 has 15 residues. CDR1 is SGHRS and CDR2 is YFSETQ in the germline V gene. Trimming took 7 bases from V and 2 from J, leaving 15 bases between them. CDR3 sequence reads: CASSYGGRTNEKLFF. The CDR3 bases are TGCGCCAGCTCCTACGGGGGGCGGACTAATGAAAAACTGTTTTTT.

The chain employs TRBV4-1 and TRBJ2-3, with TRBD2 matching 9 bases. The junction had 10 bases not matched to a gene; V was cut back by 0 bases and J by 9 bases. The CDR3 runs 16 residues. CDR1 is MGHRA and CDR2 is YSYEKL in the germline V gene. CDR3 in amino acids: CASSQEGSGGPGTQYF. The CDR3 region has the DNA TGCGCCAGCAGCCAAGAGGGTAGCGGGGGCCCCGGGACGCAGTATTTT.

The V and J genes are TRBV19 and TRBJ1-5, with D tentatively TRBD1 (6 bases). V lost 1 base and J 5 bases, leaving 15 bases between the germline ends. CDR3 size: 16 residues. CDR1 is LNHDA and CDR2 is SQIVND in the germline V gene (reference sequence). The CDR3 spells CASSIGRGGRDQPQHF. CDR3 in DNA: TGTGCCAGTAGTATAGGAAGGGGGGGACGCGATCAGCCCCAGCATTTT.

This chain connects TRBV30 to TRBJ1-5; perhaps TRBD1 as D (5 bases). V shed 0 bases and J shed 4 bases, with 13 bases lying between them. The CDR3 consists of 15 residues. CDR1 and CDR2 (germline): GTSNPN, SVGIG (reference sequence). The CDR3 is CAWSVPDTSNQPQHF. As DNA, the CDR3 is TGTGCCTGGAGTGTACCGGACACTTCTAATCAGCCCCAGCATTTT.

The gene calls are TRBV7-8 and TRBJ1-5; D remains unclear. V dropped 2 bases and J dropped 0 bases, with 8 bases sitting between them. The CDR3 is 15 amino acids. Germline V gene sequence: CDR1 SGHVS, CDR2 FQNEAQ. The CDR3 spells CASSLWTYSNQPQHF. The CDR3 DNA follows: TGTGCCAGCAGCTTATGGACGTATAGCAATCAGCCCCAGCATTTT.

The rearrangement uses TRBV18 and TRBJ2-7; D possibly corresponds to TRBD1 (5 bases). Germline assignment: CDR1 KGHSH and CDR2 LQKENI. The ends were cut back, 1 base at V and 7 bases at J, with 11 bases in the middle. The CDR3 is 13 amino acids. The DNA of the CDR3 is TGTGCCAGCTCACCACTGGACAAGGGGGAGCAGTACTTC. The encoded protein is CASSPLDKGEQYF.

The chain carries TRBV11-2 and TRBJ2-7; D might be TRBD2 (6 bases). This CDR3 spans 15 amino acids. Trimming took 4 bases from V and 0 from J, leaving 13 bases between them. Per germline, CDR1 SGHAT and CDR2 FQNNGV. CDR3 loop: CASSWEDVRSYEQYF. The CDR3 region has the DNA TGTGCCAGCAGCTGGGAGGACGTCCGCTCCTACGAGCAGTACTTC.

The chain combines TRBV4-2 with TRBJ1-1; D possibly corresponds to TRBD1 (6 bases). Trimming took off 1 base at V and 5 bases at J, with 20 bases between the two ends. The CDR3 contains 17 residues. CDR1 is LGHNA and CDR2 is YNFKEQ in the germline V gene. The CDR3 here is CASSQVDRLVSRTEAFF. DNA of the CDR3: TGTGCCAGCAGCCAAGTGGACAGATTAGTGAGTCGAACTGAAGCTTTCTTT.

The chain is built from TRBV30 and TRBJ1-6; D gene uncertain. Germline values: CDR1 GTSNPN, CDR2 SVGIG (reference sequence). V was cut by 5 bases and J by 7 bases, with 12 bases left in between. This CDR3 comprises 13 residues. The CDR3 DNA follows: TGTGCCTGGGGCATTACGGGAAATTCACCCCTCCACTTT. This sequence encodes CAWGITGNSPLHF.